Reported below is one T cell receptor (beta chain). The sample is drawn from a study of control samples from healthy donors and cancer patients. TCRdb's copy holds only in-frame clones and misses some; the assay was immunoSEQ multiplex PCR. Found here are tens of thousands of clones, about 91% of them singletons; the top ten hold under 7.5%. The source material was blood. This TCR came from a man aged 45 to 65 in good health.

CDR3 nucleotide sequence: TGTGCCAGCAGCATAACAGGGGGCGGAACTGAAGCTTTCTTT. Its protein is CASSITGGGTEAFF. The chain couples TRBV5-4 to TRBJ1-1, with 9 bases identical to TRBD1. Germline assignment: CDR1 SGHNT and CDR2 YYREEE (reference sequence). The CDR3 spans 14 residues. V shed 4 bases and J 5 bases; nucleotides not matched to a gene: 6.